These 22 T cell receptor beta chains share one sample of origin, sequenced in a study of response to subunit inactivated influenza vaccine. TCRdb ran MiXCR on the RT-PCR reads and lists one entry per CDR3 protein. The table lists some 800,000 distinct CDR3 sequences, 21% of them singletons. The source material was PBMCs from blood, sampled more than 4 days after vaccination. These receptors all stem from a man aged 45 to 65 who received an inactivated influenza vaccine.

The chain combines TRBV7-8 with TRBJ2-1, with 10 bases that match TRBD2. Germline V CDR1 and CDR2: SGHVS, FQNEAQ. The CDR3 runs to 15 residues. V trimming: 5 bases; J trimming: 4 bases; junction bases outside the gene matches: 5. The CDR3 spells CASSPGLARYNEQFF. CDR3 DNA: TGTGCCAGCAGCCCGGGACTAGCGAGGTACAATGAGCAGTTCTTC.

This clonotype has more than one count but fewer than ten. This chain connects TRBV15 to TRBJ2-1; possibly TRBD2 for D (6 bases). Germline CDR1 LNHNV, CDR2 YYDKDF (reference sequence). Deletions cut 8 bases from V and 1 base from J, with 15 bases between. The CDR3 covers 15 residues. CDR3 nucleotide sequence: TGTGCCACCGGGAGCGTCAGCGGGTCCTACAATGAGCAGTTCTTC. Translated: CATGSVSGSYNEQFF.

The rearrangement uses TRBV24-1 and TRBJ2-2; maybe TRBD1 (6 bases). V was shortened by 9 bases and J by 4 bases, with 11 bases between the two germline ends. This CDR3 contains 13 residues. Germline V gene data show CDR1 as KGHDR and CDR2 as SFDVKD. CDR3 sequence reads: CATGQTLTGELFF. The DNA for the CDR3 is TGTGCCACCGGACAGACTCTCACCGGGGAGCTGTTTTTT.

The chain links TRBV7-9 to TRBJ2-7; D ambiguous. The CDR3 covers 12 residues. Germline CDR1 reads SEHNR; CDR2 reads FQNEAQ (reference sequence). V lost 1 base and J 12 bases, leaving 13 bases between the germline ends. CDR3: CASSLGGLEGYF. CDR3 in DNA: TGTGCCAGCAGCTTAGGTGGGCTTGAAGGGTACTTC.

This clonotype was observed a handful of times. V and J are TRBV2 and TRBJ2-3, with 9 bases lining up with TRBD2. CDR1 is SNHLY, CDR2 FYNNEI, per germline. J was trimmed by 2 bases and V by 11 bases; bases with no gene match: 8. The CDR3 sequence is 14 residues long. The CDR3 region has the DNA TGTGCCGGCCGAGCGGGAGGTACCACAGATACGCAGTATTTT. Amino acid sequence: CAGRAGGTTDTQYF.

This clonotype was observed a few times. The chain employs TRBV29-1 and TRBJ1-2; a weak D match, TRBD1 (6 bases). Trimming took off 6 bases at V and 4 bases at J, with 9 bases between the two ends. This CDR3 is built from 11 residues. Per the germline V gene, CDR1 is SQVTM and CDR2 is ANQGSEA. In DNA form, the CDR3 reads TGCAGCGTCCGGGACACCTATGGCTACACCTTC. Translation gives CSVRDTYGYTF.

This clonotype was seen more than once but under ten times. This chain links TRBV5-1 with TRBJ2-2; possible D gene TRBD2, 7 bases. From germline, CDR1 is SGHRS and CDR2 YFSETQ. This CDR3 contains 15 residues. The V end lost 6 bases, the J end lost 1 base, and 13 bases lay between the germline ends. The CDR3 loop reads CASMSGGRNTGELFF. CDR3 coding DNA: TGCGCCAGCATGTCGGGGGGCCGGAACACCGGGGAGCTGTTTTTT.

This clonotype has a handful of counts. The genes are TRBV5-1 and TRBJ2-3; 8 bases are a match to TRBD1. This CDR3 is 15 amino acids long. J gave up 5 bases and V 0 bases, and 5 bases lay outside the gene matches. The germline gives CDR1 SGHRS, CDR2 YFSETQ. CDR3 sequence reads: CASSLEDRAVDTQYF. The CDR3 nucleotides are TGCGCCAGCAGCTTGGAGGACAGGGCGGTAGATACGCAGTATTTT.

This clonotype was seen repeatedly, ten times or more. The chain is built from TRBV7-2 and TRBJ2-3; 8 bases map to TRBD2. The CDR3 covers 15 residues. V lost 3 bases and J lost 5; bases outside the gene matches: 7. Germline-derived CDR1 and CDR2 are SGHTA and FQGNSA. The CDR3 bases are TGTGCCAGCAGCTTTGGCCTAGCGGGCGGAGATACGCAGTATTTT. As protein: CASSFGLAGGDTQYF. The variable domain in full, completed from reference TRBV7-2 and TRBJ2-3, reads GAGVSQSPSNKVTEKGKDVELRCDPISGHTALYWYRQSLGQGLEFLIYFQGNSAPDKSGLPSDRFSAERTGGSVSTLTIQRTQQEDSAVYLCASSFGLAGGDTQYFGPGTRLTVL.

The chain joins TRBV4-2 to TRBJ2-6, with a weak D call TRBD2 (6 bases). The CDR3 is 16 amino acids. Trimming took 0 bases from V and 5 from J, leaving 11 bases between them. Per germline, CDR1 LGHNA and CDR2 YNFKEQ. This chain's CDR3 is CASSQEGGFRANVLTF. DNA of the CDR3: TGTGCCAGCAGCCAAGAAGGAGGGTTTAGGGCCAACGTCCTGACTTTC.

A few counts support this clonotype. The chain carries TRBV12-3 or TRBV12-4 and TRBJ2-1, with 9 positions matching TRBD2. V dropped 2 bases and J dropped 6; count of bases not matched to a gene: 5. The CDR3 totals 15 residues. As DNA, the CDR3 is TGTGCCAGCAGTTTATATAGCGGGGGAGGCAATGAGCAGTTCTTC. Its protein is CASSLYSGGGNEQFF.

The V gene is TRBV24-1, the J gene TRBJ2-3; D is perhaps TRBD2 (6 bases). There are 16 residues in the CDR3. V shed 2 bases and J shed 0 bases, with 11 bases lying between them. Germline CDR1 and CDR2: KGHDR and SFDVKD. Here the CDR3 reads CATSDSTRSSTDTQYF. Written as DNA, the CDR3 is TGTGCCACCAGTGATTCGACTAGGAGTAGCACAGATACGCAGTATTTT.

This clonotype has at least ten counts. The CDR3 protein is CASRRLAELSGANVLTF. The DNA of the CDR3 is TGTGCCAGCAGGCGACTAGCGGAGCTCTCTGGGGCCAACGTCCTGACTTTC. The chain uses TRBV27 and TRBJ2-6, with TRBD2 identical over 9 bases. Unmatched junction bases numbered 6, after V lost 6 bases and J lost 0 bases. The germline CDR1 and CDR2 sequences are MNHEY and SMNVEV (reference sequence). This CDR3 comprises 17 residues.

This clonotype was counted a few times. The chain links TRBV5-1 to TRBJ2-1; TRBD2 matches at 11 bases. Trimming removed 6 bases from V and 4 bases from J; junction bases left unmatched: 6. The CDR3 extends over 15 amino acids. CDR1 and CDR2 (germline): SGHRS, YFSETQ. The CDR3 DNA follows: TGCGCCAGCACAGTAGCGGGGGGGGTTTACAATGAGCAGTTCTTC. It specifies CASTVAGGVYNEQFF.

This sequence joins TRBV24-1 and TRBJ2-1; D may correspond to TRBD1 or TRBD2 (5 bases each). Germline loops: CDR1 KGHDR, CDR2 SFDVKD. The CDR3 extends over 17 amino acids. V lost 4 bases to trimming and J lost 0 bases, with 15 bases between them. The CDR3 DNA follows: TGTGCCACCAGTGAGCAGGGACGGACGAGCTCCTACAATGAGCAGTTCTTC. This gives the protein CATSEQGRTSSYNEQFF.

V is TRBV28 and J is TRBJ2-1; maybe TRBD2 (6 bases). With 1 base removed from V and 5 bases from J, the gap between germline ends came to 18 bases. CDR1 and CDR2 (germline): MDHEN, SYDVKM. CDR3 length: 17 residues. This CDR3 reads CASSLYTVRGLNNEQFF. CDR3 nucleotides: TGTGCCAGCAGTTTATATACGGTGCGGGGTCTCAACAATGAGCAGTTCTTC.

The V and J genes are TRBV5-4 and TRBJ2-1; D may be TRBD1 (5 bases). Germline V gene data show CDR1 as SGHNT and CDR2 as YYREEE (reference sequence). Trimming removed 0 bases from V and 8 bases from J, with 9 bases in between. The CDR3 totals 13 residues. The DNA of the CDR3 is TGTGCCAGCAGCTTGGATGACAGTTATGAGCAGTTCTTC. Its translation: CASSLDDSYEQFF.

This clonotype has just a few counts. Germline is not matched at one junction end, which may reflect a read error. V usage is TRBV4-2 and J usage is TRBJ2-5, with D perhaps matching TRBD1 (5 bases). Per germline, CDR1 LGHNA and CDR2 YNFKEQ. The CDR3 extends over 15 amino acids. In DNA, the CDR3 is TGTGCCAGCAGCCAAGATGGGGCAGGGTTGGAGAGCCAGTACTTC. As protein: CASSQDGAGLESQYF.

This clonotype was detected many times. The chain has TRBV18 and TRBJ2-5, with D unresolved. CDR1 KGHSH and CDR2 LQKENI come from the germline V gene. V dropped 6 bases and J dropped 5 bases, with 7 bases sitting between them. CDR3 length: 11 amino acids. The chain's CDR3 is CASSPEETQYF. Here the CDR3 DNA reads TGTGCCAGCTCTCCGGAGGAGACCCAGTACTTC.

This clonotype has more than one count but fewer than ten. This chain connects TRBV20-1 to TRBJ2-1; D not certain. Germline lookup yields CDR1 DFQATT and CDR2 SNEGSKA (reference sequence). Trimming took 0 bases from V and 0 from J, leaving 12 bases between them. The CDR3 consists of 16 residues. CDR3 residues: CSAREELVTSYNEQFF. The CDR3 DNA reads TGCAGTGCTAGAGAGGAGCTGGTCACCTCCTACAATGAGCAGTTCTTC.

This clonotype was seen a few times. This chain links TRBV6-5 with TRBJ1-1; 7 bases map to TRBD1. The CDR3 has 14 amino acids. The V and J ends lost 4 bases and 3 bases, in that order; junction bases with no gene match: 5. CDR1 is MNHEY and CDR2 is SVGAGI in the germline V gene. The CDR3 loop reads CASSLTGSYTEAFF. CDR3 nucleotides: TGTGCCAGCAGTTTGACAGGGTCGTACACTGAAGCTTTCTTT.

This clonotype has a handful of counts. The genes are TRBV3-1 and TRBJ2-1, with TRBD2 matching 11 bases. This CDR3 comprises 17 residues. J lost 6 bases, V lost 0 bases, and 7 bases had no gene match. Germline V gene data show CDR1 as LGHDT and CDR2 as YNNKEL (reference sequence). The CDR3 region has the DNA TGTGCCAGCAGCCAAGAGGCTAGGCTAGCGGGGGGCAATGAGCAGTTCTTC. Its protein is CASSQEARLAGGNEQFF.